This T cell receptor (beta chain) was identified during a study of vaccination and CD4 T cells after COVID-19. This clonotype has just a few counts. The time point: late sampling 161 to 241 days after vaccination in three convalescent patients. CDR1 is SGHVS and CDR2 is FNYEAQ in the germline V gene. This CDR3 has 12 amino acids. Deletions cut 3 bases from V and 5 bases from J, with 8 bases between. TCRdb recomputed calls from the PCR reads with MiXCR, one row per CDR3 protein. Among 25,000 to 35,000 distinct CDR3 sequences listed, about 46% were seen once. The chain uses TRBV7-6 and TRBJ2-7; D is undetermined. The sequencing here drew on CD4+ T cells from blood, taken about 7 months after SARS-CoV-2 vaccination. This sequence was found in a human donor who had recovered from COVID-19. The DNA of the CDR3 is TGTGCCAGCAGCTTTTTAGGAAACGAGCAGTACTTC. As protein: CASSFLGNEQYF.